A single sample is the source of the 17 T cell receptor beta chains below, sequenced in a study of T cell changes during pregnancy in multiple sclerosis. Here immunoSEQ multiplex PCR was the method, and the copy in TCRdb shows in-frame clones only, minus some. The sample includes 40,000 to 60,000 clones, 91% seen only once; the top ten take 2.9%. The sequences come from CD8+ T cells from peripheral blood mononuclear cells, collected in the second trimester of pregnancy. These receptor sequences come from a female donor with multiple sclerosis, enrolled in a pregnancy study.

The rearrangement joins TRBV30 to TRBJ1-5, with 9 bases aligning to TRBD1. Trimming cost V 1 base and J 5 bases; bases outside gene matches: 3. CDR1 and CDR2 from the germline V gene are GTSNPN and SVGIG (reference sequence). The CDR3 runs to 14 residues. The chain's CDR3 is CAWSDWDRDQPQHF. Here the CDR3 DNA reads TGTGCCTGGAGTGACTGGGACAGGGATCAGCCCCAGCATTTT.

J is TRBJ2-1 and V is TRBV10-3; D gene ambiguous. This CDR3 has 14 amino acids. The V and J ends lost 0 bases and 9 bases respectively, with 12 bases between them. The germline CDR1 and CDR2 sequences are ENHRY and SYGVKD. CDR3 sequence reads: CAISESILGLEQFF. The CDR3 coding sequence is TGTGCCATCAGTGAGTCGATCCTAGGTCTTGAGCAGTTCTTC.

As for this clone: The same CDR3 can be traced to other DNA sequences in this sample. The V call is TRBV5-6, the J call TRBJ2-1; TRBD1 matches 7 bases. The germline V gene has CDR1 SGHDT and CDR2 YYEEEE. The CDR3 totals 13 residues. V gave up 2 bases and J gave up 6 bases; unmatched junction bases: 2. CDR3 protein: CASSLGTANEQFF. DNA for the CDR3: TGTGCCAGCAGCTTAGGGACAGCCAATGAGCAGTTCTTC.

The rearrangement joins TRBV15 to TRBJ1-2; 7 bases map to TRBD1. With V trimmed by 3 bases and J by 4 bases, 2 bases remained unmatched. The CDR3 is 13 residues long. Germline V gene sequence: CDR1 LNHNV, CDR2 YYDKDF (reference sequence). CDR3 amino acids: CATSSGTVYGYTF. The CDR3 bases are TGTGCCACCAGCAGCGGGACAGTCTATGGCTACACCTTC.

The chain carries TRBV19 and TRBJ1-5; possibly TRBD1 for D (5 bases). The CDR3 sequence is 14 residues long. Germline CDR1 reads LNHDA; CDR2 reads SQIVND (reference sequence). Trimming removed 6 bases at V and 7 bases at J, with 16 bases between. DNA of the CDR3: TGTGCCAGTAGCTGGGGAGGGGCAAGCCAGCCCCAGCATTTT. Its protein product is CASSWGGASQPQHF.

V usage is TRBV7-9 and J usage is TRBJ2-5, with D maybe TRBD1 (6 bases). Trimming shortened V by 4 bases and J by 3 bases, and 15 bases separated the two germline ends. This CDR3 spans 15 amino acids. Germline V gene data show CDR1 as SEHNR and CDR2 as FQNEAQ (reference sequence). In DNA, the CDR3 is TGTGCCAGCAGCTCGTTGGACAGTCTTGAAGAGACCCAGTACTTC. This encodes CASSSLDSLEETQYF.

The chain couples TRBV6-6 to TRBJ2-1, with TRBD2 as a possible D gene (5 bases). CDR3 size: 16 residues. CDR1 and CDR2 from the germline V gene are MNHNY and SVGAGI (reference sequence). V lost 6 bases and J 4 bases, leaving 19 bases between the germline ends. The CDR3 loop reads CASSPGSGGRYNEQFF. CDR3 in DNA: TGTGCCAGCAGCCCGGGAAGCGGTGGAAGGTACAATGAGCAGTTCTTC.

J is TRBJ1-5 and V is TRBV9; D ambiguous. The V gene lost 4 bases and the J gene lost 0 bases, with 14 bases spanning the gap. Germline V gene sequence: CDR1 SGDLS, CDR2 YYNGEE. There are 16 residues in the CDR3. As DNA, the CDR3 is TGTGCCAGCAGCCCAGTGGCAGATCTTAGCAATCAGCCCCAGCATTTT. Amino acids: CASSPVADLSNQPQHF.

The chain is built from TRBV6-4 and TRBJ2-7, with D perhaps matching TRBD2 (6 bases). CDR3 size: 15 residues. Germline values: CDR1 MRHNA, CDR2 SNTAGT. V lost 2 bases, J lost 4 bases, and 15 bases lay in between. The CDR3 loop reads CASSDMAGSQYEQYF. The CDR3, as DNA: TGTGCCAGCAGTGACATGGCGGGGAGCCAGTACGAGCAGTACTTC.

V is TRBV7-3 and J is TRBJ2-7, with 7 bases matching TRBD2. CDR1 and CDR2 (germline): SGHTA, FQGTGA. The V and J ends lost 2 bases and 2 bases, in that order; junction bases with no gene match: 9. This CDR3 has 16 residues. The DNA for the CDR3 is TGTGCCAGCAGCTTATTTCCTGGCGGGGGAGCCTACGAGCAGTACTTC. Its protein is CASSLFPGGGAYEQYF.

The genes are TRBV4-3 and TRBJ1-1, with D perhaps TRBD1 (5 bases). Germline CDR1 is LGHNA and CDR2 is YSLEER. V lost 4 bases and J 5 bases, leaving 20 bases between the germline ends. The CDR3 is 16 residues long. The CDR3 DNA sequence: TGCGCCAGCAGCCCTGGGTCGGAGGGGCCGAGGACTGAAGCTTTCTTT. Its protein product is CASSPGSEGPRTEAFF.

The chain joins TRBV16 to TRBJ1-4; 7 bases map to TRBD1. V shed 4 bases, J shed 8 bases, and the junction held 19 bases outside the gene matches. The CDR3 totals 18 residues. In germline, CDR1 is KGHSY, CDR2 FQNENV. CDR3 nucleotide sequence: TGTGCCAGCAGCCTCTCTCCGGGACAGTCTTATAATAGAGAAAAACTGTTTTTT. It encodes CASSLSPGQSYNREKLFF.

The gene calls are TRBV6-5 and TRBJ2-1; 10 nucleotides match TRBD2. The CDR3 is made up of 16 amino acids. Per the germline V gene, CDR1 is MNHEY and CDR2 is SVGAGI. The V and J ends lost 3 bases and 12 bases, in that order; junction bases with no gene match: 14. The chain's CDR3 is CASSYRLAGENVGQFF. CDR3 in DNA: TGTGCCAGCAGTTATCGGCTAGCGGGGGAGAACGTCGGGCAGTTCTTC.

This clone ranks as medium-sized. V and J are TRBV4-2 and TRBJ1-3, with no clear D. Between the trimmed V and J ends, which lost 3 bases and 4 bases, there was a span of 13 bases. Germline V gene data show CDR1 as LGHNA and CDR2 as YNFKEQ. The CDR3 has 15 amino acids. The DNA for the CDR3 is TGTGCCAGCAGCCAGTGGGCGGCGGGAGGAAACACCATATATTTT. Translating gives CASSQWAAGGNTIYF.

The chain carries TRBV5-6 and TRBJ2-7; TRBD2 might be the D (6 bases). Germline loops: CDR1 SGHDT, CDR2 YYEEEE. V shed 4 bases and J shed 2 bases, with 13 bases lying between them. This CDR3 has 14 residues. The chain's CDR3 is CASSRGTYAYEQYF. Here the CDR3 DNA reads TGTGCCAGCAGCCGAGGGACTTACGCCTACGAGCAGTACTTC.

V gene TRBV5-1 combines with J gene TRBJ2-1, with TRBD2 matching over 7 bases. The CDR3 runs 18 residues. After removal of 0 bases from V and 0 bases from J, the junction contained 9 bases not matched to a gene. CDR1 and CDR2 (germline): SGHRS, YFSETQ. The CDR3 region is CASSLGASGFSSYNEQFF. The CDR3, as DNA: TGCGCCAGCAGCTTGGGGGCTAGCGGATTTAGCTCCTACAATGAGCAGTTCTTC.

The gene calls are TRBV5-4 and TRBJ2-5, with 9 nucleotides matching TRBD2. The CDR3 totals 16 residues. V dropped 2 bases and J dropped 5; count of bases not matched to a gene: 10. The germline V gene has CDR1 SGHNT and CDR2 YYREEE (reference sequence). CDR3 nucleotides: TGTGCCAGCAGCTTTGACGGCGGGGGGGAAGGGGAGACCCAGTACTTC. Translating gives CASSFDGGGEGETQYF.